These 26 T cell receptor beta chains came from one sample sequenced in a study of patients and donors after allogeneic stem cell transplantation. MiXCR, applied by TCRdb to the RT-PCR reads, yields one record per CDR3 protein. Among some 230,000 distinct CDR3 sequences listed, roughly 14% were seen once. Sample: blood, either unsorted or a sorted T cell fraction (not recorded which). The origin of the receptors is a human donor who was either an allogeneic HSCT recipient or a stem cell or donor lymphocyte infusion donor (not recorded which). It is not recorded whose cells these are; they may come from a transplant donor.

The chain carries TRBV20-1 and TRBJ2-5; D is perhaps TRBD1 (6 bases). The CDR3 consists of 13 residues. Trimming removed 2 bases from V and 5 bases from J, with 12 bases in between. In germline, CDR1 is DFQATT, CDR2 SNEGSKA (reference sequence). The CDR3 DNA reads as TGCAGTGCTAGACCAGGGGTAGGGGAGACCCAGTACTTC. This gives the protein CSARPGVGETQYF.

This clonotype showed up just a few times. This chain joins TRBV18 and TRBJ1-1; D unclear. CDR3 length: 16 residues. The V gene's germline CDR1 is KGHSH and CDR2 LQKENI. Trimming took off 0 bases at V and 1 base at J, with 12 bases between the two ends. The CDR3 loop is CASSPPSSRQNTEAFF. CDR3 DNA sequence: TGTGCCAGCTCACCACCTTCCAGCCGCCAGAACACTGAAGCTTTCTTT.

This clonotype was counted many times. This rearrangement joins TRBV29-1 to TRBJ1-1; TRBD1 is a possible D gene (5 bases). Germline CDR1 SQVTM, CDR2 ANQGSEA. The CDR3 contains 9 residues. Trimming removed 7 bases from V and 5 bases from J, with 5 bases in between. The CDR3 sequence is CSGGTEAFF. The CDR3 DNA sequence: TGCAGCGGGGGGACTGAAGCTTTCTTT.

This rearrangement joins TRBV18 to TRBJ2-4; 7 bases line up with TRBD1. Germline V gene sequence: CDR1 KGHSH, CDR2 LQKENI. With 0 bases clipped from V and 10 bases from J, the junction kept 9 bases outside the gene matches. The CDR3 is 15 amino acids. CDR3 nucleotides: TGTGCCAGCTCACCACCGGATTCGTCAGGGGGAATTCAGTACTTC. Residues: CASSPPDSSGGIQYF. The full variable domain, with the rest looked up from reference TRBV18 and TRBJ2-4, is NAGVMQNPRHLVRRRGQEARLRCSPMKGHSHVYWYRQLPEEGLKFMVYLQKENIIDESGMPKERFSAEFPKEGPSILRIQQVVRGDSAAYFCASSPPDSSGGIQYFGAGTRLSVL.

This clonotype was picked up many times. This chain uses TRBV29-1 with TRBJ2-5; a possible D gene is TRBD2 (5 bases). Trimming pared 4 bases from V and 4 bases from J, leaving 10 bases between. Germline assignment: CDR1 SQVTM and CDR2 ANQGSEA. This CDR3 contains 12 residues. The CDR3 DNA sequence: TGCAGCGTTGCGGCTAGCTTAGAGACCCAGTACTTC. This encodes CSVAASLETQYF.

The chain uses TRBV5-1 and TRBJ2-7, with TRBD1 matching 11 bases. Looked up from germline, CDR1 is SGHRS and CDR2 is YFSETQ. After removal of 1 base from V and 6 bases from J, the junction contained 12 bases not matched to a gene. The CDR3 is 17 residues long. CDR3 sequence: CASSLTGQGAISLEQYF. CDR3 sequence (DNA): TGCGCCAGCAGCTTGACCGGACAGGGGGCGATTTCTCTCGAGCAGTACTTC.

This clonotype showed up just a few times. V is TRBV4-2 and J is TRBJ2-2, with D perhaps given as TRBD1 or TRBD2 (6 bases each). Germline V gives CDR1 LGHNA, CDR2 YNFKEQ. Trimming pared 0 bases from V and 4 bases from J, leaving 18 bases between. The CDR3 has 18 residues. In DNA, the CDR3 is TGTGCCAGCAGCCAAGATTTGGGGGGCTTCGGTGTCACCGGGGAGCTGTTTTTT. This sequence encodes CASSQDLGGFGVTGELFF.

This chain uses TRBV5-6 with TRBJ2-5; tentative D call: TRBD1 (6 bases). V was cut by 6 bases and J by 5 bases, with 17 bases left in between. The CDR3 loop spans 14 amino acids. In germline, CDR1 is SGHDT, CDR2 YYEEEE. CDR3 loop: CASTATQGWETQYF. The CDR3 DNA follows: TGTGCCAGCACCGCGACACAGGGATGGGAGACCCAGTACTTC.

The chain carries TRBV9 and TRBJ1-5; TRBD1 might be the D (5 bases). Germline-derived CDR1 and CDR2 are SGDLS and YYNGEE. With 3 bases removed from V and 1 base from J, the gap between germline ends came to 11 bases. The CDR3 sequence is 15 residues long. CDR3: CASSGGTASNQPQHF. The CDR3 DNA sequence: TGTGCCAGCAGCGGGGGGACGGCGAGCAATCAGCCCCAGCATTTT.

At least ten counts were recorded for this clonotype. CDR3 loop: CASSSPGLASNEQFF. The CDR3 region has the DNA TGCGCCAGCAGCTCCCCGGGACTAGCGTCCAATGAGCAGTTCTTC. V is TRBV5-1 and J is TRBJ2-1; 10 bases match TRBD2. The CDR3 is 15 amino acids. Germline CDR1 and CDR2: SGHRS and YFSETQ. Losses at the gene ends were 3 bases for V and 6 bases for J; bases not matched to a gene: 6.

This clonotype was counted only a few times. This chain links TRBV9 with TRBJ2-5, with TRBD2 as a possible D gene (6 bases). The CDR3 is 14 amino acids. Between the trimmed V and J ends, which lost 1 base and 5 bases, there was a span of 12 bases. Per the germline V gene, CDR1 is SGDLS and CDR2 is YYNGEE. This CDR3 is CASSVNPRGETQYF. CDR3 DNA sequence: TGTGCCAGCAGCGTAAATCCCCGGGGGGAGACCCAGTACTTC.

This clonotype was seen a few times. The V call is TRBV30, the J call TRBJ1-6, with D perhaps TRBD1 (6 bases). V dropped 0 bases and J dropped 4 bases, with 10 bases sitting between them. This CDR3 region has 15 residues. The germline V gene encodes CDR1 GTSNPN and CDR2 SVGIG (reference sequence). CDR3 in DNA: TGTGCCTGGAGTGTAGGGGGGGCTTATAATTCACCCCTCCACTTT. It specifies CAWSVGGAYNSPLHF.

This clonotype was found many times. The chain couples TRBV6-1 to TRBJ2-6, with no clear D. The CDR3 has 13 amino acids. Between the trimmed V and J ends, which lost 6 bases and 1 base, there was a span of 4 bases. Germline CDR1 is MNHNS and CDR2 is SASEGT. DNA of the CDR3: TGTGCCAGCAGACAATCTGGGGCCAACGTCCTGACTTTC. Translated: CASRQSGANVLTF.

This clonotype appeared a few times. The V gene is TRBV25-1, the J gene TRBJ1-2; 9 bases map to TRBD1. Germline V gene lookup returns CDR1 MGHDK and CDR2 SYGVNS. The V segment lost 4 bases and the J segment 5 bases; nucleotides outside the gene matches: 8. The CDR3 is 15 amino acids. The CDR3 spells CASSGSGTGIYGYTF. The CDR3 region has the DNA TGTGCCAGCAGTGGATCCGGGACAGGGATTTATGGCTACACCTTC.

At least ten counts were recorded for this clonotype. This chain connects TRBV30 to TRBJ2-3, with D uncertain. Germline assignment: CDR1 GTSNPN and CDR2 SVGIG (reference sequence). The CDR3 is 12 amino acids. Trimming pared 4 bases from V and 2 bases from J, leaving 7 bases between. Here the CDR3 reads CAWNRVTDTQYF. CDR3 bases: TGTGCCTGGAACAGAGTCACAGATACGCAGTATTTT.

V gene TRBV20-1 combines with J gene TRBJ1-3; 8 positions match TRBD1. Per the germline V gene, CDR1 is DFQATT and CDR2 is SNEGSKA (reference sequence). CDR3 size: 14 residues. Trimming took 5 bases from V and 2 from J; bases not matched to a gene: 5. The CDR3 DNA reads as TGCAGTGCTTTTTCGGACAGGGCTGGAAACACCATATATTTT. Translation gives CSAFSDRAGNTIYF.

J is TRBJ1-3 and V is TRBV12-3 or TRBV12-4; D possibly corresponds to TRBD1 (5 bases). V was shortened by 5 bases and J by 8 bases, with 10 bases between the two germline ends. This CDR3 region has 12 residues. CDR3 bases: TGTGCCAGCAGTATCAGGGTGGACACCATATATTTT. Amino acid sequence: CASSIRVDTIYF.

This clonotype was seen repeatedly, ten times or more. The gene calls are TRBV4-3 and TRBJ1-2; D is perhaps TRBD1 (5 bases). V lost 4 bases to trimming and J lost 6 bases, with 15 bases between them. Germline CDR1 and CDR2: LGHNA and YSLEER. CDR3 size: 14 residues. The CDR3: CASSRVREADGYTF. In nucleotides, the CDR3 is TGCGCCAGCAGCCGCGTCAGGGAAGCGGATGGCTACACCTTC.

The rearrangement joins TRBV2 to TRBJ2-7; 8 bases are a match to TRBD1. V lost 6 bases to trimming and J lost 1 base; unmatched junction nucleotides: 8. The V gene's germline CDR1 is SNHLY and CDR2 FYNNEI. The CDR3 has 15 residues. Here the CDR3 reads CASRERDRSSYEQYF. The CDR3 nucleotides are TGTGCCAGCAGGGAACGGGACAGGTCTTCCTACGAGCAGTACTTC.

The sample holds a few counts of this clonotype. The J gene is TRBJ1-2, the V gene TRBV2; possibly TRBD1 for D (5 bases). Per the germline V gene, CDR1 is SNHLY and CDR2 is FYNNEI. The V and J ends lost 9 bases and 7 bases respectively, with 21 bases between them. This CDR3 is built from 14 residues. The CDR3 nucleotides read TGTGCCAGGAGGACCGGGGCCGGAGAGGGTGGCTACACCTTC. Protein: CARRTGAGEGGYTF.

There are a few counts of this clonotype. The CDR3: CATSGVAGTNTGELFF. The CDR3 region has the DNA TGTGCCACCAGCGGCGTAGCGGGGACGAACACCGGGGAGCTGTTTTTT. The chain uses TRBV24-1 and TRBJ2-2; 8 bases agree with TRBD2. Germline assignment: CDR1 KGHDR and CDR2 SFDVKD. With 7 bases clipped from V and 0 bases from J, the junction kept 6 bases outside the gene matches. This CDR3 spans 16 amino acids.

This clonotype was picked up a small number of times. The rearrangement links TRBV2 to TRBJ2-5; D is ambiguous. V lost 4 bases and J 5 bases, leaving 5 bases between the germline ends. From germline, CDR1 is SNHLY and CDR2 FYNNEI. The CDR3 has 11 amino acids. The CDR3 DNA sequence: TGTGCCAGCAGTGTTTTGGAGACCCAGTACTTC. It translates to CASSVLETQYF. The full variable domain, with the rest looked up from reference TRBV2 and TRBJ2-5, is EPEVTQTPSHQVTQMGQEVILRCVPISNHLYFYWYRQILGQKVEFLVSFYNNEISEKSEIFDDQFSVERPDGSNFTLKIRSTKLEDSAMYFCASSVLETQYFGPGTRLLVL.

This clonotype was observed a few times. CDR3 loop: CASRRGTGFYEQYF. CDR3 nucleotide sequence: TGTGCCAGCAGGCGGGGGACAGGGTTCTACGAGCAGTACTTC. This chain links TRBV6-2 or TRBV6-3 with TRBJ2-7, with 9 nucleotides matching TRBD1. The CDR3 runs 14 residues. Germline V CDR1 and CDR2: MNHEY, SVGEGT. Unmatched junction bases numbered 6, after V lost 6 bases and J lost 3 bases.

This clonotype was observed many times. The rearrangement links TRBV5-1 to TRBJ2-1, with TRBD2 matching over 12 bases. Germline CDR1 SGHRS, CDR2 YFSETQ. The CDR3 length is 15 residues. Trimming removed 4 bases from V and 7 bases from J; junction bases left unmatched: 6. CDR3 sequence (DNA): TGCGCCAGCAGCGGGGGACTAGCGGGTGCAAATGAGCAGTTCTTC. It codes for CASSGGLAGANEQFF.

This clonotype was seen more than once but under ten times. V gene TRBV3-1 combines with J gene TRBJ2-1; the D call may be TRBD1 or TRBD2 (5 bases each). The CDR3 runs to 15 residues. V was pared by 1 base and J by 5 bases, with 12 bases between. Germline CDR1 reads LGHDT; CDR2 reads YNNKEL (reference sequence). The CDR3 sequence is CASSQATGAHNEQFF. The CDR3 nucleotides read TGTGCCAGCAGCCAAGCGACCGGGGCGCACAATGAGCAGTTCTTC.

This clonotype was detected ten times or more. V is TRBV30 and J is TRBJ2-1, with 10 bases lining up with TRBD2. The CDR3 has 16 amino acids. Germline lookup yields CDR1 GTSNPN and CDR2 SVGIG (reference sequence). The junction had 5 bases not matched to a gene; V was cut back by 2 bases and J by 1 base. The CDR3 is CAWSIPGLASYNEQFF. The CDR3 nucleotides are TGTGCCTGGAGTATTCCGGGACTAGCGTCCTACAATGAGCAGTTCTTC.